The sequence of this T cell receptor (beta chain) was determined in a study of blood T cell repertoires in COVID-19. Study in general: Acute and convalescent COVID-19 samples came from the United States, Italy and Spain. Sources were T cells, B-cell-depleted T cells, or PBMCs; the material itself was cDNA or gDNA.

CDR1 SGHNT and CDR2 YYREEE come from the germline V gene (reference sequence). Trimming removed 0 bases at V and 1 base at J, with 10 bases between. The CDR3 extends over 15 amino acids. Seattle patient enrollment occurred during active infection, with longitudinal follow-up thereafter. Source study methods: Nucleated cell number was recorded as an estimate derived from reference gene primer amplification. Only in-frame clones appear in the TCRdb table, and some are missing; sequencing was by immunoSEQ multiplex PCR. That table gives V, J and clone size, and the DNA gave D and trimming. The repertoire has some 320,000 clones, roughly nine tenths of them found once; the top ten carry roughly 10%.

Sequenced sample: peripheral blood. The sequence derives from a woman aged 25 to 39 with COVID-19, enrolled during active disease. This sequence joins TRBV5-4 and TRBJ1-1; D ambiguous. The CDR3, as DNA: TGTGCCAGCAGCTTGGATGAGGAGAAGAACACTGAAGCTTTCTTT. Translated, it gives CASSLDEEKNTEAFF.